The subject of this entry is one T cell receptor (beta chain). The data were taken from a study of blood T cell repertoires in COVID-19. As for the study in general: The samples span acute and convalescent COVID-19 from the United States, Italy and Spain.

Data came from immunoSEQ multiplex PCR; TCRdb stores just in-frame clones and leaves some out. Of roughly 260,000 clones listed, less than 85% are singletons. The V segment lost 0 bases and the J segment 2 bases; nucleotides outside the gene matches: 7. The V gene's germline CDR1 is LNHNV and CDR2 YYDKDF (reference sequence). This CDR3 has 16 residues. Sample: peripheral blood. The chain carries TRBV15 and TRBJ2-7, with 7 nucleotides matching TRBD1. The receptor comes from a woman of 80 years or more with active or convalescent COVID-19. The CDR3 protein is CATSRDPGQSTYEQYF. Written as DNA, the CDR3 is TGTGCCACCAGCAGAGACCCGGGACAGTCAACCTACGAGCAGTACTTC.